This T cell receptor beta chain was captured by sequencing in a study of T cell clonotyping in hematopoietic cell transplantation. The protocol was immunoSEQ multiplex PCR, while the TCRdb copy is restricted to in-frame clones and leaves out a portion. The data hold approximately 20,000 clones, with roughly 84% observed a single time. Study-wide results and limits: After transplant, recipient diversity fell while pathologically expanded clonotypes grew through day 180. Without cell sorting, CD4 versus CD8 contributions remain unresolved. At the given depth, recipient repertoires were over 97% de novo clonotypes.

This clone is a singleton in its sample. Antigen unknown. CDR3 length: 13 amino acids. The ends were cut back, 2 bases at V and 7 bases at J, with 9 bases in the middle. Germline loops: CDR1 GTSNPN, CDR2 SVGIG (reference sequence). The sample consisted of peripheral blood mononuclear cells. This chain uses TRBV30 with TRBJ1-6; D gene ambiguous. This TCR came from a man in his sixties in good health. Some clones in this sample may be carry-over from other donors' samples. CDR3 loop: CAWSPQVNSPLHF. The CDR3 bases are TGTGCCTGGAGTCCCCAGGTCAATTCACCCCTCCACTTT.